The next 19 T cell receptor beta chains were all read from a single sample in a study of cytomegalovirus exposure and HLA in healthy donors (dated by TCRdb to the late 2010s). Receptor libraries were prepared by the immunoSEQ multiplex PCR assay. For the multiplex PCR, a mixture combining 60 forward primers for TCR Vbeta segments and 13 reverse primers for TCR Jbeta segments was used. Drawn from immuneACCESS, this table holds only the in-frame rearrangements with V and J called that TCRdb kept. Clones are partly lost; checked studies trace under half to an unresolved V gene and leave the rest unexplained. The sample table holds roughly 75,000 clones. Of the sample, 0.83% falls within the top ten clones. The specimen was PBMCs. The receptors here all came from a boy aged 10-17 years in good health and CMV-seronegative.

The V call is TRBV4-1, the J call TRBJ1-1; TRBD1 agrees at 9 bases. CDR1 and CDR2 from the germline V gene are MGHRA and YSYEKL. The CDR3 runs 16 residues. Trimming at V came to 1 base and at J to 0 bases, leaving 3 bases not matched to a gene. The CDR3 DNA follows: TGCGCCAGCAGCCAAGGACAGGGGGGTTTGAACACTGAAGCTTTCTTT. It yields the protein CASSQGQGGLNTEAFF.

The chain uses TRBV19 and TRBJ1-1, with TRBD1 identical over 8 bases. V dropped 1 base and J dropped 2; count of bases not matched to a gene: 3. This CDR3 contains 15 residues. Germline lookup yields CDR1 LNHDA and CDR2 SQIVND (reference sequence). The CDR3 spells CASSIGQGSNTEAFF. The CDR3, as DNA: TGTGCCAGTAGTATAGGACAGGGGTCAAACACTGAAGCTTTCTTT.

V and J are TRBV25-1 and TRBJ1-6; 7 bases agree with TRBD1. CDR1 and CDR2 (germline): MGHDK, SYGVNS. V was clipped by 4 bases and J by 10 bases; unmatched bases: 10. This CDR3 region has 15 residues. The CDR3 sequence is CASSGRQGYRSPLHF. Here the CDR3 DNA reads TGTGCCAGCAGTGGGAGACAGGGCTATCGCTCACCCCTCCACTTT.

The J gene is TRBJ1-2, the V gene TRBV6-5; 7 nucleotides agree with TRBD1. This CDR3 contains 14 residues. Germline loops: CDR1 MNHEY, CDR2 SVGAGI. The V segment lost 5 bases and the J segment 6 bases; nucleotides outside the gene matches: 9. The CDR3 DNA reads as TGTGCCAGCAGTCCAGGGACAGAATCTCATGGCTACACCTTC. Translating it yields CASSPGTESHGYTF.

The CDR3 nucleotides read TGTGCCAGCAGCGCCCTGGACAGCCCCTGGGGATGGCACTATGGCTACACCTTC. This translates into CASSALDSPWGWHYGYTF. This sequence joins TRBV14 and TRBJ1-2, with a possible D match to TRBD1 (6 bases). Per germline, CDR1 SGHDN and CDR2 FVKESK. This CDR3 is 18 amino acids long. Trimming pared 5 bases from V and 3 bases from J, leaving 25 bases between.

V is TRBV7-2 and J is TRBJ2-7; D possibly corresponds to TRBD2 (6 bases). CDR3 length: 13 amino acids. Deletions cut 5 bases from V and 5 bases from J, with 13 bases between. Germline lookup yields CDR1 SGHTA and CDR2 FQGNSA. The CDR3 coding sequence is TGTGCCAGCAGCCGACCGGGAGTCAACGAGCAGTACTTC. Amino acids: CASSRPGVNEQYF. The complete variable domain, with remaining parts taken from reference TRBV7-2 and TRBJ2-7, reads GAGVSQSPSNKVTEKGKDVELRCDPISGHTALYWYRQSLGQGLEFLIYFQGNSAPDKSGLPSDRFSAERTGGSVSTLTIQRTQQEDSAVYLCASSRPGVNEQYFGPGTRLTVT.

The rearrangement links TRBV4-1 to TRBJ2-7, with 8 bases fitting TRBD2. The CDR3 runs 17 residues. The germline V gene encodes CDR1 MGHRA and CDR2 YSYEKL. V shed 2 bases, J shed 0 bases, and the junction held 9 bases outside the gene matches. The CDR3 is CASSQPTSGENSYEQYF. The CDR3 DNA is TGCGCCAGCAGCCAACCCACTAGCGGTGAGAACTCCTACGAGCAGTACTTC.

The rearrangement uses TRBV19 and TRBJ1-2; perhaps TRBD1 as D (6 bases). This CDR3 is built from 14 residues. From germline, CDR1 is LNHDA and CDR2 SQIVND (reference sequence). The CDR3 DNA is TGTGAGGGGGAGGGGCTCATATATTGGGGTGGCTACACCTTC. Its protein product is CEGEGLIYWGGYTF.

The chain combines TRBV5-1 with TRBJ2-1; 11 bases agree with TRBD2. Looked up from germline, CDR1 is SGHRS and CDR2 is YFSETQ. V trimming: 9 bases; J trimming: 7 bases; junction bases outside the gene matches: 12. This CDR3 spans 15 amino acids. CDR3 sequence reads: CATKYSLAGGNEQFF. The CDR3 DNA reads TGCGCCACTAAGTACTCCCTAGCGGGAGGAAATGAGCAGTTCTTC.

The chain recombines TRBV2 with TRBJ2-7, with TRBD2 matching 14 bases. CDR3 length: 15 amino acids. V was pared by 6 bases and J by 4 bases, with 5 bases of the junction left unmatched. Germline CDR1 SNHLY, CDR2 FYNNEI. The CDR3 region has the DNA TGTGCCAGCAGGGGACTAGCGGGAGAGTGGTACGAGCAGTACTTC. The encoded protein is CASRGLAGEWYEQYF.

The CDR3 DNA reads as TGTGCCAGCAGCCAAGAATGGGGCAGCGAAGCTTTCTTT. This encodes CASSQEWGSEAFF. The chain employs TRBV4-2 and TRBJ1-1, with D possibly matching TRBD1 (5 bases). CDR1 is LGHNA, CDR2 YNFKEQ, per germline. The length of the CDR3 is 13 residues. With 0 bases removed from V and 8 bases from J, the gap between germline ends came to 10 bases.

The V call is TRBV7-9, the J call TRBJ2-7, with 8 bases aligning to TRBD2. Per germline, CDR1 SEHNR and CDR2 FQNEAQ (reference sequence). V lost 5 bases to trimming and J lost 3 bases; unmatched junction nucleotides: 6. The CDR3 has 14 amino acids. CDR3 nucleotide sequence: TGTGCCAGCAGCCCATCGGGACTAGACTACGAGCAGTACTTC. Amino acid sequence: CASSPSGLDYEQYF.

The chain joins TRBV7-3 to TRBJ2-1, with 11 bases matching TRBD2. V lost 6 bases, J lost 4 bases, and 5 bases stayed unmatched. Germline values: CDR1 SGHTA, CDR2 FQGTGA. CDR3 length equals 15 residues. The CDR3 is CASRTSGIWYNEQFF. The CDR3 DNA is TGTGCCAGCAGGACTAGCGGGATATGGTACAATGAGCAGTTCTTC.

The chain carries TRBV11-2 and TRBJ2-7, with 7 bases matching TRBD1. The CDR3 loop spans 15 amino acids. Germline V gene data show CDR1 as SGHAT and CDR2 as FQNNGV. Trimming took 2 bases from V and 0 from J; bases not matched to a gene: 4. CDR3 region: CASSLKQGISYEQYF. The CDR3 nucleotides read TGTGCCAGCAGCTTAAAACAGGGGATCTCCTACGAGCAGTACTTC.

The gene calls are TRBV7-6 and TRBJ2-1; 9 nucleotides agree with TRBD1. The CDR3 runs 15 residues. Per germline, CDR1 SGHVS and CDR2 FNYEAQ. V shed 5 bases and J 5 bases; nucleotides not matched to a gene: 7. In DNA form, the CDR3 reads TGTGCCAGCAGCCCGAGGACAGGGGTACACAATGAGCAGTTCTTC. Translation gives CASSPRTGVHNEQFF.

CDR3 DNA: TGTGCCAGTAGTATCGTATTTGAGCGACGCTCGAACACTGAAGCTTTCTTT. This translates into CASSIVFERRSNTEAFF. The V and J genes are TRBV19 and TRBJ1-1; D not resolved. The CDR3 loop spans 17 amino acids. V was trimmed by 3 bases and J by 1 base, leaving 18 bases between them. From germline, CDR1 is LNHDA and CDR2 SQIVND (reference sequence).

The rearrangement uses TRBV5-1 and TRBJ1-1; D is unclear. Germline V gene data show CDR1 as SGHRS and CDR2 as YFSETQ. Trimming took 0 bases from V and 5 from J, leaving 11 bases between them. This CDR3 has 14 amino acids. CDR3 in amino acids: CASSLEEGGTEAFF. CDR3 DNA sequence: TGCGCCAGCAGCTTGGAAGAGGGAGGGACTGAAGCTTTCTTT.

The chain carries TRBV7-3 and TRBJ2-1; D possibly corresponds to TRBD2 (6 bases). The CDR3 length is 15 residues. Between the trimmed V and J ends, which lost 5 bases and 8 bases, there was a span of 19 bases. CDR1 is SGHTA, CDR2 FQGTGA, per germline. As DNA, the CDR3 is TGTGCCAGCAGCCCTTCCGGGCCCTTAGCGGATGAGCAGTTCTTC. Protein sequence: CASSPSGPLADEQFF.

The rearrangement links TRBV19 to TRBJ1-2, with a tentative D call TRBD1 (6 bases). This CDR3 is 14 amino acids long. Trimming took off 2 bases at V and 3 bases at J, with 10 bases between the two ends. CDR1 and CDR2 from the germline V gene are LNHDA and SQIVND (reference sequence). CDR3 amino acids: CASSISGDDYGYTF. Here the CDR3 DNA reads TGTGCCAGTAGTATATCAGGGGACGACTATGGCTACACCTTC.